This TCR beta chain came from a study of blood T cell repertoires in COVID-19. Germline assignment: CDR1 SGHTA and CDR2 FQGNSA. The CDR3 runs to 16 residues. The V and J ends lost 2 bases and 5 bases, in that order; junction bases with no gene match: 5. Source study methods: Reference gene primers were amplified, and this amplification served to estimate nucleated cell counts. Data came from immunoSEQ multiplex PCR; TCRdb stores just in-frame clones and leaves some out. For V, J and clone size, that table is used; D and trimming come from the DNA. Here the sample spans over 200,000 clones, 75% to 90% being singletons.

This TCR was recovered from a human donor in a cohort sampled during active COVID-19. The V and J genes are TRBV7-2 and TRBJ2-7; 14 nucleotides match TRBD2. Sequences were obtained from peripheral blood. The CDR3 region is CASSLPRLAGGNEQYF. CDR3 sequence (DNA): TGTGCCAGCAGCTTACCCAGACTAGCGGGAGGGAACGAGCAGTACTTC.